A selection of T cell receptor beta chains follows, all from one sample in a study of OX40 agonist ivuxolimab in advanced cancers. TCRdb keeps only in-frame clones here, not all; method: immunoSEQ multiplex PCR. Among approximately 96,000 clones listed, around 91% were seen once. Sequencing was performed on CD4+ or CD8+ T cells sorted from blood, taken in a trial of the OX40 agonist ivuxolimab. These receptors were taken from an adult with an advanced solid tumor such as melanoma, head and neck, liver or kidney cancer. CDR3s leave out the opening cysteine and the closing phenylalanine or tryptophan. The D gene is left open where the match is weak.

d_gene	v_gene	j_gene	CDR3aa
TRBD1	TRBV7-6	TRBJ1-1	ASSNGQGATEAF
.	TRBV4-2	TRBJ1-1	ASSHLQGNTEAF
TRBD1	TRBV4-3	TRBJ2-3	ASSQALARDRRLSTDTQY
.	TRBV5-1	TRBJ2-5	ASSLGQLQETQY
.	TRBV29-1	TRBJ2-5	SVERQRETQY
TRBD2	TRBV9	TRBJ2-3	ASSVFPSGILKGTDTQY
.	TRBV7-8	TRBJ1-1	ASSLWVGVNTEAF
.	TRBV4-1	TRBJ1-2	ASSQDLRTYGYT
TRBD2	TRBV10-3	TRBJ2-1	AISESGLAGSLGNEQF
TRBD1	TRBV6-6	TRBJ1-1	ASSQGQGRSAF
TRBD2	TRBV5-4	TRBJ2-7	ASSRRGGGLNEQY
TRBD2	TRBV5-1	TRBJ2-7	ASRYSGDTYEQY
.	TRBV6-1	TRBJ2-2	ASRLQENTGELF
.	TRBV5-4	TRBJ2-5	ASSLDVAGPGETQY
TRBD2	TRBV7-2	TRBJ2-3	ASSPQGLEVTQY
.	TRBV6-5	TRBJ1-3	ASSYQAHSGNTIY
.	TRBV19	TRBJ1-5	ASSLGGNLKPQH
TRBD2	TRBV28	TRBJ2-1	ASSLAIGTSGKVEQF
TRBD2	TRBV28	TRBJ2-7	ASSSPTSGTYKYEQY
.	TRBV20-1	TRBJ1-2	RGGFNYGYT
.	TRBV9	TRBJ1-5	ASSVGQANQPQH
.	TRBV12-5	TRBJ1-1	ASGFIRPVFMNTEAF
.	TRBV28	TRBJ1-1	ASSFFTEAF
.	TRBV7-2	TRBJ2-2	ASSLDTGNTGELF
.	TRBV7-2	TRBJ2-5	ASTSWVGNPETQY
TRBD1	TRBV28	TRBJ2-5	ASSPGTGRETQY
.	TRBV5-1	TRBJ1-1	ASSPAPDTEAF
.	TRBV7-7	TRBJ2-1	ASSLKADVYNEQF
.	TRBV10-3	TRBJ2-1	AITPGSGNSYNEQF
.	TRBV6-5	TRBJ2-1	ASSYGWGEQF
TRBD2	TRBV5-1	TRBJ2-1	ASRGASGTNEQF
.	TRBV11-2	TRBJ1-5	ASSPTGLGNQPQH
TRBD2	TRBV27	TRBJ2-2	ASTFRLAGAFSSLPSPGELF
.	TRBV29-1	TRBJ2-5	SAGSETQY
.	TRBV10-3	TRBJ1-4	AISESSVGGTNEKLF
TRBD1	TRBV7-9	TRBJ2-7	ASSRPGTGWYEQY
TRBD1	TRBV6-5	TRBJ1-1	ASRKLQGAGEAF
TRBD1	TRBV4-3	TRBJ2-2	ASSQRGLPHTGELF
TRBD2	TRBV4-3	TRBJ2-7	ASSQLAGGYEQY
.	TRBV4-1	TRBJ1-4	ASSSPREEKLF
.	TRBV4-3	TRBJ1-4	ASSQEARTEPNEKLF
.	TRBV2	TRBJ1-1	ASSVEGTMNTEAF
.	TRBV30	TRBJ2-5	AWSVDWASKTQY
.	TRBV5-1	TRBJ2-5	ASSRGDSQETQY
.	TRBV29-1	TRBJ2-3	SVARFLDTQY
.	TRBV5-6	TRBJ2-7	ASSHGTLIYEQY
.	TRBV6-5	TRBJ2-7	ASSYSSLGSYEQY
TRBD1	TRBV11-1	TRBJ1-2	ASSWTGGDYGYT
.	TRBV7-8	TRBJ2-1	ASSLERAPSYNEQF
.	TRBV25-1	TRBJ1-4	ASSDERTFDEKLF
.	TRBV30	TRBJ2-7	AWNLGEGKQY
.	TRBV4-2	TRBJ1-2	ASSPPGRVEYGYT
TRBD1	TRBV2	TRBJ1-1	ASRKTGGEMNTEAF
.	TRBV11-3	TRBJ1-1	ASSLMGNTEAF